The 5 T cell receptor beta chains given below trace back to one sample, sequenced in a study of CD4 T cell repertoires in COVID-19. TCRdb's table, derived via immunoSEQ multiplex PCR, lists solely in-frame clones and lacks some. The sample has almost 450 clones, over 20% seen once. The antigens for these receptors are not known. The sample in question was memory CD4+ T cells, cultured in vitro, obtained after recovery from COVID-19. The receptors stem from a human donor who had COVID-19.

This clone is medium-sized. The rearrangement uses TRBV28 and TRBJ1-4; 9 nucleotides line up with TRBD1. CDR3 length equals 15 residues. V lost 5 bases, J lost 8 bases, and 9 bases stayed unmatched. Germline V lookup: CDR1 MDHEN, CDR2 SYDVKM. The CDR3 nucleotides read TGTGCCAGCAGTCCCCGGGACAGGGCGGGGGAAAAACTGTTTTTT. It specifies CASSPRDRAGEKLFF.

By share of the sample, this clone is medium-sized. V and J are TRBV6-5 and TRBJ2-5; 11 bases agree with TRBD1. The CDR3 totals 15 residues. CDR1 is MNHEY and CDR2 is SVGAGI in the germline V gene. The V segment lost 6 bases and the J segment 5 bases; nucleotides outside the gene matches: 8. The CDR3 sequence is CASSRRDRGGETQYF. The CDR3 DNA is TGTGCCAGCAGCCGCCGGGACAGGGGGGGGGAGACCCAGTACTTC.

By share of the sample, this clone is medium-sized (0.01 to 0.1%). The J gene is TRBJ2-7, the V gene TRBV19, with a weak D call TRBD1 (6 bases). With 6 bases removed from V and 4 bases from J, the gap between germline ends came to 10 bases. CDR1 LNHDA and CDR2 SQIVND come from the germline V gene (reference sequence). This CDR3 region has 12 residues. The CDR3 nucleotides are TGTGCCAGTAGCACAGACAGGTACGAGCAGTACTTC. Protein product: CASSTDRYEQYF.

Relative to its sample, this clone is medium-sized (0.01 to 0.1%). The CDR3 loop is CASSAQGKGFYEQYF. The DNA of the CDR3 is TGTGCCAGTAGTGCGCAAGGGAAGGGATTTTACGAGCAGTACTTC. This chain joins TRBV19 and TRBJ2-7; D unclear. The CDR3 totals 15 residues. V lost 5 bases to trimming and J lost 4 bases, with 18 bases between them. Germline V CDR1 and CDR2: LNHDA, SQIVND (reference sequence).

V gene TRBV30 combines with J gene TRBJ1-4; a weak D match, TRBD1 (5 bases). This CDR3 is built from 14 residues. CDR1 GTSNPN and CDR2 SVGIG come from the germline V gene (reference sequence). V lost 2 bases and J lost 5, with 12 bases in between. CDR3 amino acids: CAWSPGNRNEKLFF. The CDR3 DNA sequence: TGTGCCTGGAGTCCCGGAAACAGGAATGAAAAACTGTTTTTT.